These 8 T cell receptor beta chains were all obtained from the same sample, sequenced in a study of early T cells in non-severe SARS-CoV-2 infection. Using its own MiXCR run on the 5' RACE reads, TCRdb lists one record per CDR3 protein. The sample gives 71,000 or so distinct CDR3 sequences, roughly 13% of which show up once; more than 13% is in the top ten. Source material: whole blood. The receptors were gathered from an adult who was a healthcare worker with PCR-confirmed SARS-CoV-2 infection or an uninfected control (not recorded which).

The rearrangement links TRBV7-3 to TRBJ2-1, with 7 bases that match TRBD2. This CDR3 spans 15 amino acids. Trimming cost V 3 bases and J 9 bases; bases outside gene matches: 11. CDR1 is SGHTA, CDR2 FQGTGA, per germline. The CDR3 coding sequence is TGTGCCAGCAGCTTGGGAATGGGACTAATCTCTGAGCAGTTCTTC. This sequence encodes CASSLGMGLISEQFF.

This clonotype has more than one count but fewer than ten. This chain uses TRBV29-1 with TRBJ2-7, with 8 bases aligning to TRBD1. CDR3 length equals 12 residues. Germline-derived CDR1 and CDR2 are SQVTM and ANQGSEA. With 2 bases clipped from V and 7 bases from J, the junction kept 4 bases outside the gene matches. This CDR3 is CSVEQGAGEQYF. CDR3 coding DNA: TGCAGCGTTGAACAGGGGGCTGGAGAGCAGTACTTC.

V and J are TRBV7-7 and TRBJ2-7; the match to TRBD1 covers 7 bases. Per germline, CDR1 SSHAT and CDR2 FNYEAQ (reference sequence). The CDR3 loop spans 14 amino acids. After removal of 2 bases from V and 5 bases from J, the junction contained 6 bases not matched to a gene. Here the CDR3 reads CASSLNRGSHEQYF. In DNA form, the CDR3 reads TGTGCCAGCAGCTTAAACAGGGGATCTCACGAGCAGTACTTC.

This clonotype turned up a few times. The chain joins TRBV29-1 to TRBJ1-2; TRBD1 aligns across 7 bases. This CDR3 is built from 14 residues. The ends lost 5 bases at V and 3 bases at J; junction bases unmatched: 9. Germline assignment: CDR1 SQVTM and CDR2 ANQGSEA. For the CDR3, the DNA is TGCAGCGTTTCTTGGGACAGCGGAGACTATGGCTACACCTTC. It codes for CSVSWDSGDYGYTF.

This clonotype was counted at least ten times. V gene TRBV20-1 combines with J gene TRBJ1-1; 8 bases fit TRBD1. After removal of 5 bases from V and 0 bases from J, the junction contained 2 bases not matched to a gene. The CDR3 is 13 amino acids. Germline-derived CDR1 and CDR2 are DFQATT and SNEGSKA (reference sequence). As DNA, the CDR3 is TGCAGTGCTGGACAGGGAGTGAACACTGAAGCTTTCTTT. Amino acids: CSAGQGVNTEAFF.

The CDR3 spells CASSGQGGPYNSPLHF. CDR3 DNA sequence: TGTGCCAGCTCGGGACAGGGGGGCCCTTATAATTCACCCCTCCACTTT. V usage is TRBV6-1 and J usage is TRBJ1-6; 11 nucleotides match TRBD1. Germline CDR1 reads MNHNS; CDR2 reads SASEGT. CDR3 length equals 16 residues. J was trimmed by 4 bases and V by 8 bases; bases with no gene match: 7.

This chain links TRBV12-3 or TRBV12-4 with TRBJ2-1; 14 bases line up with TRBD2. The CDR3 is 13 residues long. V dropped 5 bases and J dropped 13; count of bases not matched to a gene: 4. The CDR3, as DNA: TGTGCCAGCAGTAGAGGGACTAGCGGGGGCCAGTTCTTC. This translates into CASSRGTSGGQFF.

This clonotype was seen repeatedly, ten times or more. The chain combines TRBV4-3 with TRBJ2-1; 14 bases match TRBD2. J gave up 3 bases and V 4 bases, and 5 bases lay outside the gene matches. The germline V gene has CDR1 LGHNA and CDR2 YSLEER. This CDR3 region has 17 residues. CDR3 bases: TGCGCCAGCAGCCCTAGACTAGCGGGGGGGCTCTACAATGAGCAGTTCTTC. This gives the protein CASSPRLAGGLYNEQFF.